These 24 T cell receptor beta chains were all obtained from the same sample, sequenced in a study of vaccination effects on CD4 cells after COVID-19. For these receptors, no antigen is known. Sequencing was performed with immunoSEQ multiplex PCR; in TCRdb, only in-frame clones are kept and a portion is missing. This table has over 45,000 clones, 55% to 75% appearing once. Before sequencing, viral peptide pools were used by the ViraFEST assay to expand antigen-specific CD4+ T cells. At the end of roughly 9 days of culture, CD4+ T cells were isolated. No vaccinee had earlier SARS-CoV-2 infection, and nucleocapsid antibodies were negative. Material: CD4+ T cells from PBMCs cultured with SARS-CoV-2 spike peptides, obtained before COVID-19 vaccination. The receptors here all came from a human donor who received a COVID-19 vaccine.

This clone came up once. The chain is built from TRBV6-5 and TRBJ1-2; D is undetermined. CDR1 MNHEY and CDR2 SVGAGI come from the germline V gene. The V and J ends lost 2 bases and 0 bases respectively, with 10 bases between them. This CDR3 has 15 residues. In DNA, the CDR3 is TGTGCCAGCAGTTACCGACGGACGGCTAACTATGGCTACACCTTC. It yields the protein CASSYRRTANYGYTF.

V usage is TRBV7-2 and J usage is TRBJ2-5; D might be TRBD2 (5 bases). This CDR3 spans 14 amino acids. V lost 3 bases to trimming and J lost 5 bases, with 13 bases between them. The V gene's germline CDR1 is SGHTA and CDR2 FQGNSA. Here the CDR3 reads CASSLRDWVETQYF. CDR3 bases: TGTGCCAGCAGCTTGAGGGATTGGGTGGAGACCCAGTACTTC.

The chain joins TRBV20-1 to TRBJ1-5; D not resolved. The germline V and J ends were trimmed by 3 bases and 0 bases, with 9 bases remaining between them. The CDR3 has 14 amino acids. CDR1 is DFQATT, CDR2 SNEGSKA, per germline (reference sequence). CDR3 sequence reads: CSASPGFSNQPQHF. In DNA form, the CDR3 reads TGCAGTGCTAGTCCAGGATTTAGCAATCAGCCCCAGCATTTT.

The chain joins TRBV19 to TRBJ1-5, with TRBD1 matching over 10 bases. The CDR3 spans 13 residues. Germline V gene data show CDR1 as LNHDA and CDR2 as SQIVND (reference sequence). Unmatched junction bases numbered 5, after V lost 10 bases and J lost 5 bases. DNA of the CDR3: TGTGCCACCCGGGACAGGGGCTATCAGCCCCAGCATTTT. It specifies CATRDRGYQPQHF.

This chain connects TRBV7-9 to TRBJ2-3; the match to TRBD2 covers 7 bases. CDR1 and CDR2 (germline): SEHNR, FQNEAQ (reference sequence). The V and J ends lost 11 bases and 7 bases, in that order; junction bases with no gene match: 6. CDR3 length equals 11 residues. The CDR3 DNA is TGTGCCGGGGGGGAGGCCAATACGCAGTATTTT. This gives the protein CAGGEANTQYF.

The genes are TRBV24-1 and TRBJ2-7; 10 bases match TRBD1. In germline, CDR1 is KGHDR, CDR2 SFDVKD. V shed 3 bases and J 4 bases; nucleotides not matched to a gene: 2. This CDR3 has 14 amino acids. CDR3 coding DNA: TGTGCCACCAGTGATCCGGGACAGGGGTACGAGCAGTACTTC. Amino acid sequence: CATSDPGQGYEQYF.

This chain uses TRBV29-1 with TRBJ1-4; the match to TRBD1 covers 8 bases. The length of the CDR3 is 15 residues. CDR1 is SQVTM, CDR2 ANQGSEA, per germline. V trimming: 7 bases; J trimming: 2 bases; junction bases outside the gene matches: 9. The CDR3 loop reads CSAWGQVGTNEKLFF. CDR3 nucleotide sequence: TGCAGCGCCTGGGGACAGGTGGGGACTAATGAAAAACTGTTTTTT. Filled out from reference TRBV29-1 and TRBJ1-4, the complete variable domain reads SAVISQKPSRDICQRGTSLTIQCQVDSQVTMMFWYRQQPGQSLTLIATANQGSEATYESGFVIDKFPISRPNLTFSTLTVSNMSPEDSSIYLCSAWGQVGTNEKLFFGSGTQLSVL.

Only a few counts were recorded for this clone. J is TRBJ2-1 and V is TRBV29-1; 10 bases map to TRBD1. CDR1 SQVTM and CDR2 ANQGSEA come from the germline V gene. This CDR3 has 17 residues. The J segment lost 3 bases and the V segment lost 4 bases, leaving 12 bases of the junction unmatched. The CDR3 DNA reads TGCAGCGTTGGTCCCTTTCCGGGACAGGGGTACTACAATGAGCAGTTCTTC. Translation: CSVGPFPGQGYYNEQFF.

The chain recombines TRBV5-1 with TRBJ1-4; D unclear. V was pared by 2 bases and J by 7 bases, with 12 bases between. Germline V CDR1 and CDR2: SGHRS, YFSETQ. The CDR3 sequence is 14 residues long. In DNA, the CDR3 is TGCGCCAGCAGCTTCGAGGGTTCGAGTGAAAAACTGTTTTTT. Its translation: CASSFEGSSEKLFF.

V gene TRBV5-4 combines with J gene TRBJ2-5; 7 bases line up with TRBD2. This CDR3 contains 14 residues. The trim removed 0 bases at V and 5 bases at J, leaving 4 bases unmatched. CDR1 is SGHNT, CDR2 YYREEE, per germline (reference sequence). DNA for the CDR3: TGTGCCAGCAGCTTGGTTGGCGGGAGTGAGACCCAGTACTTC. Translation: CASSLVGGSETQYF.

This chain uses TRBV5-4 with TRBJ1-3, with 8 bases matching TRBD1. Unmatched junction bases numbered 8, after V lost 4 bases and J lost 2 bases. CDR1 is SGHNT, CDR2 YYREEE, per germline (reference sequence). The CDR3 extends over 16 amino acids. The CDR3 DNA reads as TGTGCCAGCAGCGATAGACAGGGGAAAACTGGAAACACCATATATTTT. Translation: CASSDRQGKTGNTIYF.

The chain recombines TRBV28 with TRBJ1-3; 8 bases agree with TRBD1. This CDR3 contains 17 residues. The germline V gene has CDR1 MDHEN and CDR2 SYDVKM. V was pared by 0 bases and J by 2 bases, with 6 bases of the junction left unmatched. The CDR3 loop reads CASSLWSQGATGNTIYF. The CDR3 DNA follows: TGTGCCAGCAGTTTATGGTCCCAGGGGGCTACTGGAAACACCATATATTTT.

The V call is TRBV27, the J call TRBJ1-2, with D perhaps matching TRBD1 (6 bases). This CDR3 has 13 amino acids. V was clipped by 5 bases and J by 7 bases, with 14 bases between them. Looked up from germline, CDR1 is MNHEY and CDR2 is SMNVEV (reference sequence). The CDR3 region is CASSTSGAFGYTF. For the CDR3, the DNA is TGTGCCAGCAGTACCTCAGGGGCGTTTGGCTACACCTTC.

This clone turned up a few times. This rearrangement joins TRBV20-1 to TRBJ1-4; D call uncertain. Germline lookup yields CDR1 DFQATT and CDR2 SNEGSKA (reference sequence). CDR3 length: 11 residues. V dropped 2 bases and J dropped 7 bases, with 5 bases sitting between them. The CDR3 sequence is CSARSGEKLFF. CDR3 bases: TGCAGTGCTAGATCAGGTGAAAAACTGTTTTTT.

This chain links TRBV2 with TRBJ2-2; D unresolved. This CDR3 has 15 amino acids. Germline loops: CDR1 SNHLY, CDR2 FYNNEI. V was clipped by 4 bases and J by 0 bases, with 9 bases between them. CDR3 protein: CASSVGFANTGELFF. DNA for the CDR3: TGTGCCAGCAGTGTAGGGTTCGCGAACACCGGGGAGCTGTTTTTT.

The chain combines TRBV12-5 with TRBJ1-1; D is possibly TRBD1 (6 bases). Germline CDR1 is LGHNT and CDR2 is FRNRAP. The CDR3 spans 13 residues. Deletions cut 6 bases from V and 4 bases from J, with 12 bases between. The CDR3 protein is CASGVRGPTEAFF. CDR3 DNA: TGTGCTAGTGGCGTCAGGGGCCCCACTGAAGCTTTCTTT.

This clone was seen a handful of times. The rearrangement uses TRBV5-4 and TRBJ2-2; a possible D gene is TRBD2 (5 bases). The CDR3 is 17 residues long. Germline values: CDR1 SGHNT, CDR2 YYREEE (reference sequence). With 4 bases removed from V and 0 bases from J, the gap between germline ends came to 16 bases. Here the CDR3 reads CASSPWGARTNTGELFF. DNA for the CDR3: TGTGCCAGCAGCCCCTGGGGAGCCAGGACGAACACCGGGGAGCTGTTTTTT.

For this clone: In the same sample, other DNA sequences code for this CDR3. The J gene is TRBJ2-1, the V gene TRBV6-6; D gene ambiguous. Between the trimmed V and J ends, which lost 0 bases and 4 bases, there was a span of 7 bases. Per the germline V gene, CDR1 is MNHNY and CDR2 is SVGAGI (reference sequence). This CDR3 has 14 residues. CDR3 region: CASSYSRVYNEQFF. The DNA of the CDR3 is TGTGCCAGCAGTTACTCTCGGGTGTACAATGAGCAGTTCTTC.

The chain combines TRBV28 with TRBJ2-7, with 10 nucleotides matching TRBD2. The germline V gene encodes CDR1 MDHEN and CDR2 SYDVKM. V lost 6 bases, J lost 4 bases, and 6 bases stayed unmatched. The CDR3 totals 14 residues. CDR3 bases: TGTGCCAGCAGACCTAGCGGGAGTACGTACGAGCAGTACTTC. This sequence encodes CASRPSGSTYEQYF.

This chain connects TRBV28 to TRBJ1-6; no reliable D call. The length of the CDR3 is 14 residues. Trimming cost V 5 bases and J 4 bases, with 9 bases left between them. CDR1 and CDR2 from the germline V gene are MDHEN and SYDVKM. DNA of the CDR3: TGTGCCAGCAGTACGACGGTTTATAATTCACCCCTCCACTTT. Translation gives CASSTTVYNSPLHF.

The rearrangement links TRBV4-2 to TRBJ2-7; D tentatively reads TRBD1 or TRBD2 (5 bases each). The CDR3 is 15 amino acids. V was pared by 0 bases and J by 0 bases, with 9 bases between. Germline V lookup: CDR1 LGHNA, CDR2 YNFKEQ. The CDR3: CASSQDRDGSYEQYF. The CDR3 nucleotides are TGTGCCAGCAGCCAAGATCGGGACGGCTCCTACGAGCAGTACTTC.

The rearrangement uses TRBV5-4 and TRBJ2-7; 9 nucleotides line up with TRBD1. Germline assignment: CDR1 SGHNT and CDR2 YYREEE (reference sequence). V lost 5 bases, J lost 0 bases, and 0 bases stayed unmatched. CDR3 length equals 13 residues. CDR3 coding DNA: TGTGCCAGCAGGACAGGGGGCTCCTACGAGCAGTACTTC. This codes for CASRTGGSYEQYF.

V is TRBV6-5 and J is TRBJ1-1, with TRBD1 matching 9 bases. CDR3 length: 13 residues. With 6 bases clipped from V and 10 bases from J, the junction kept 9 bases outside the gene matches. CDR1 is MNHEY, CDR2 SVGAGI, per germline. The CDR3 DNA sequence: TGTGCCAGCAGACGGGGACAGGGAAGCGGAGCTTTCTTT. It yields the protein CASRRGQGSGAFF.

The V gene is TRBV28, the J gene TRBJ1-2, with a weak D call TRBD1 (5 bases). CDR3 length equals 17 residues. The V end lost 6 bases, the J end lost 8 bases, and 28 bases lay between the germline ends. Germline V lookup: CDR1 MDHEN, CDR2 SYDVKM. CDR3 bases: TGTGCCAGCAGCCAAGCCCCGGGACGGCGAAGGGAGGGAGGCTACACCTTC. It codes for CASSQAPGRRREGGYTF.